The 18 T cell receptor beta chains below come from one sample, sequenced in a study of blood T cells in healthy people across ages. Then a second PCR, running about 7 to 11 cycles, was carried out with a sample-barcoded 5' primer and a J-beta primer mix. Each CDR3 protein is one row after TCRdb ran MiXCR on the 5' RACE reads. The table includes some 1,000,000 distinct CDR3 sequences, almost 25% detected once. These data were likewise used in another study, on T cells of mothers and their children.

Source material: blood. These receptors were taken from a girl aged 2-10 years in good health.

This clonotype was found a few times. J is TRBJ2-5 and V is TRBV4-2, with 7 bases that match TRBD2. This CDR3 has 17 residues. Germline CDR1 reads LGHNA; CDR2 reads YNFKEQ. Trimming cost V 0 bases and J 4 bases; bases outside gene matches: 11. The CDR3 coding sequence is TGTGCCAGCAGCCAAGAGGAGGGGTTGTTAGCGGGAGAGACCCAGTACTTC. Its translation is CASSQEEGLLAGETQYF.

The chain is built from TRBV5-1 and TRBJ1-2, with D tentatively TRBD1 (5 bases). The CDR3 consists of 15 residues. Germline loops: CDR1 SGHRS, CDR2 YFSETQ. Trimming shortened V by 3 bases and J by 0 bases, and 12 bases separated the two germline ends. CDR3 region: CASSYRQGPNYGYTF. CDR3 coding DNA: TGCGCCAGCAGCTACCGTCAGGGACCTAACTATGGCTACACCTTC.

This sequence joins TRBV20-1 and TRBJ1-3; tentatively, D is TRBD1 (5 bases). V shed 5 bases and J shed 3 bases, with 11 bases lying between them. The CDR3 contains 13 residues. Per germline, CDR1 DFQATT and CDR2 SNEGSKA (reference sequence). In nucleotides, the CDR3 is TGCAGTGCTGCCTGGACAAATGGAAACACCATATATTTT. This codes for CSAAWTNGNTIYF.

This clonotype appeared once. The rearrangement joins TRBV20-1 to TRBJ1-1; no clear D gene. Trimming left V 3 bases short and J 0 bases short, with 11 bases between. CDR1 and CDR2 (germline): DFQATT, SNEGSKA (reference sequence). CDR3 size: 14 residues. The CDR3 nucleotides are TGCAGTGCTAGGGCTAGGGCCGTGAACACTGAAGCTTTCTTT. Protein product: CSARARAVNTEAFF.

This clonotype was observed a handful of times. V usage is TRBV18 and J usage is TRBJ2-3; a weak D match, TRBD1 (6 bases). Germline V gene lookup returns CDR1 KGHSH and CDR2 LQKENI. Deletions cut 4 bases from V and 3 bases from J, with 20 bases between. This CDR3 contains 17 residues. The CDR3 loop reads CASSQISGQGSTDTQYF. The CDR3 DNA follows: TGTGCCAGCTCACAGATAAGTGGCCAGGGGTCGACAGATACGCAGTATTTT.

This clonotype was observed a handful of times. The chain recombines TRBV4-3 with TRBJ2-5; D unclear. Germline lookup yields CDR1 LGHNA and CDR2 YSLEER. The CDR3 extends over 15 amino acids. Trimming removed 2 bases at V and 2 bases at J, with 12 bases between. The CDR3: CASSQNPGFQETQYF. CDR3 DNA sequence: TGCGCCAGCAGCCAAAACCCGGGTTTTCAAGAGACCCAGTACTTC.

The CDR3 loop reads CASSFGGVPHEQYF. CDR3 DNA: TGTGCCAGCAGTTTCGGCGGGGTGCCTCACGAGCAGTACTTC. V and J are TRBV28 and TRBJ2-7; D might be TRBD2 (6 bases). Germline V gives CDR1 MDHEN, CDR2 SYDVKM. The CDR3 has 14 amino acids. Trimming pared 3 bases from V and 5 bases from J, leaving 14 bases between. Full variable domain (rest looked up from reference TRBV28 and TRBJ2-7): DVKVTQSSRYLVKRTGEKVFLECVQDMDHENMFWYRQDPGLGLRLIYFSYDVKMKEKGDIPEGYSVSREKKERFSLILESASTNQTSMYLCASSFGGVPHEQYFGPGTRLTVT.

This chain connects TRBV20-1 to TRBJ2-2; D not certain. The CDR3 covers 15 residues. The germline V gene encodes CDR1 DFQATT and CDR2 SNEGSKA (reference sequence). Trimming cost V 1 base and J 1 base, with 10 bases left between them. CDR3 in DNA: TGCAGTGCTAGAGTTGCAGGAAGGAACACCGGGGAGCTGTTTTTT. It encodes CSARVAGRNTGELFF.

This clonotype was picked up many times. This chain links TRBV28 with TRBJ1-5; 8 bases are a match to TRBD1. The V gene's germline CDR1 is MDHEN and CDR2 SYDVKM. This CDR3 contains 14 residues. With V trimmed by 5 bases and J by 4 bases, 4 bases remained unmatched. The CDR3 region is CASSHHRGNQPQHF. Here the CDR3 DNA reads TGTGCCAGCAGTCACCACAGGGGGAATCAGCCCCAGCATTTT. Full variable domain (rest looked up from reference TRBV28 and TRBJ1-5): DVKVTQSSRYLVKRTGEKVFLECVQDMDHENMFWYRQDPGLGLRLIYFSYDVKMKEKGDIPEGYSVSREKKERFSLILESASTNQTSMYLCASSHHRGNQPQHFGDGTRLSIL.

The chain has TRBV29-1 and TRBJ1-3; no reliable D call. The CDR3 runs 13 residues. Germline CDR1 is SQVTM and CDR2 is ANQGSEA. V lost 3 bases to trimming and J lost 3 bases, with 9 bases between them. The CDR3 loop reads CSVELAGGNTIYF. The CDR3, as DNA: TGCAGCGTTGAGCTGGCAGGTGGAAACACCATATATTTT.

This rearrangement joins TRBV7-8 to TRBJ2-1; D not resolved. With the DNA end fitting TRBJ2-7 better, the J assignment may be wrong. The germline gives CDR1 SGHVS, CDR2 FQNEAQ. This CDR3 spans 15 amino acids. The CDR3 DNA sequence: TGTGCCAGCAGCTTAGCCGGTCAGTACTCCTACGAGCAGTACTTC. Protein sequence: CASSLAGQYSYEQYF.

This clonotype has only a few counts. The V gene is TRBV12-3 or TRBV12-4, the J gene TRBJ1-1, with no clear D. The CDR3 loop spans 15 amino acids. V was shortened by 4 bases and J by 0 bases, with 12 bases between the two germline ends. CDR3 protein: CASSSVSPMNTEAFF. The DNA for the CDR3 is TGTGCCAGCAGTTCTGTGAGCCCCATGAACACTGAAGCTTTCTTT.

The CDR3 reads CSVSRDFNNEQFF. CDR3 in DNA: TGCAGCGTTAGCAGGGATTTTAACAATGAGCAGTTCTTC. The chain is built from TRBV29-1 and TRBJ2-1; weak D call: TRBD1 (5 bases). This CDR3 has 13 amino acids. V dropped 5 bases and J dropped 5 bases, with 13 bases sitting between them. The germline V gene has CDR1 SQVTM and CDR2 ANQGSEA.

Only one count was recorded for this clonotype. This sequence joins TRBV20-1 and TRBJ2-1, with TRBD2 matching 8 bases. Germline V CDR1 and CDR2: DFQATT, SNEGSKA (reference sequence). CDR3 size: 14 residues. The CDR3 sequence is CRAEAGTSYNEQFF. DNA for the CDR3: TGCAGAGCCGAAGCCGGGACTAGCTACAATGAGCAGTTCTTC.

The sample holds many counts of this clonotype. This chain joins TRBV6-5 and TRBJ1-2, with D maybe TRBD1 (5 bases). Looked up from germline, CDR1 is MNHEY and CDR2 is SVGAGI. Trimming took 7 bases from V and 4 from J, leaving 13 bases between them. The CDR3 is 13 residues long. CDR3 DNA: TGTGCCAGCACCCCTGGGGGTAGCTATGGCTACACCTTC. Its protein product is CASTPGGSYGYTF.

The chain is built from TRBV4-2 and TRBJ2-3; 7 nucleotides agree with TRBD1. This CDR3 is built from 16 residues. Per germline, CDR1 LGHNA and CDR2 YNFKEQ. With V trimmed by 1 base and J by 2 bases, 6 bases remained unmatched. In DNA, the CDR3 is TGTGCCAGCAGCCAAGCCCTAGACAGGGTCACAGATACGCAGTATTTT. Protein: CASSQALDRVTDTQYF.

This clonotype was seen a handful of times. The gene calls are TRBV12-3 or TRBV12-4 and TRBJ1-5; D ambiguous. The length of the CDR3 is 14 residues. Trimming removed 6 bases from V and 4 bases from J, with 13 bases in between. CDR3 loop: CASSHQVDNQPQHF. DNA for the CDR3: TGTGCCAGCAGCCACCAGGTAGATAATCAGCCCCAGCATTTT.

The chain couples TRBV6-1 to TRBJ2-5; weak D call: TRBD2 (6 bases). Germline CDR1 and CDR2: MNHNS and SASEGT. Trimming removed 4 bases at V and 0 bases at J, with 9 bases between. This CDR3 is 14 amino acids long. CDR3 coding DNA: TGTGCCAGCAGTGGGAGACTAGACCAAGAGACCCAGTACTTC. Encoded protein: CASSGRLDQETQYF.